These 24 T cell receptor beta chains share one sample of origin, sequenced in a study of blood T cell repertoires in COVID-19. The data were produced by immunoSEQ multiplex PCR, yet TCRdb's version contains in-frame clones alone and is incomplete. The table shows about 350,000 clones, with about 90% occurring only once. Sequences were obtained from PBMCs or T cells enriched from blood (not recorded which). These receptors all come from a young woman who had recovered from COVID-19.

The chain joins TRBV27 to TRBJ1-6; 7 nucleotides match TRBD1. This CDR3 comprises 17 residues. Looked up from germline, CDR1 is MNHEY and CDR2 is SMNVEV (reference sequence). With 5 bases clipped from V and 3 bases from J, the junction kept 10 bases outside the gene matches. For the CDR3, the DNA is TGTGCCAGCAGTCCCTCCGGGACAGCCAACTATAATTCACCCCTCCACTTT. Translation: CASSPSGTANYNSPLHF.

The chain couples TRBV27 to TRBJ1-5; TRBD1 might be the D (5 bases). V was clipped by 3 bases and J by 3 bases, with 12 bases between them. Germline CDR1 reads MNHEY; CDR2 reads SMNVEV (reference sequence). This CDR3 is built from 15 residues. CDR3 amino acids: CASSLEGKANQPQHF. The DNA of the CDR3 is TGTGCCAGCAGTTTGGAGGGGAAGGCCAATCAGCCCCAGCATTTT.

The chain couples TRBV19 to TRBJ1-2, with a tentative D call TRBD1 (5 bases). The CDR3 loop spans 15 amino acids. Between the trimmed V and J ends, which lost 5 bases and 0 bases, there was a span of 13 bases. The germline V gene encodes CDR1 LNHDA and CDR2 SQIVND (reference sequence). The CDR3 sequence is CASSSRQQANYGYTF. The DNA of the CDR3 is TGTGCCAGTAGTTCGCGACAGCAAGCTAACTATGGCTACACCTTC.

The gene calls are TRBV14 and TRBJ2-3, with a possible D match to TRBD2 (5 bases). The germline CDR1 and CDR2 sequences are SGHDN and FVKESK. The CDR3 has 14 amino acids. Deletions cut 6 bases from V and 2 bases from J, with 12 bases between. CDR3 coding DNA: TGTGCCAGCAGTCTTGAGAGGGTCACAGATACGCAGTATTTT. Translated, it gives CASSLERVTDTQYF.

J is TRBJ2-1 and V is TRBV7-8; D gene uncertain. V gave up 5 bases and J gave up 5 bases, with 16 bases separating them. The CDR3 extends over 15 amino acids. CDR1 and CDR2 from the germline V gene are SGHVS and FQNEAQ. CDR3 sequence reads: CASSTLAQRDNEQFF. CDR3 in DNA: TGTGCCAGCAGCACCCTCGCGCAACGGGACAATGAGCAGTTCTTC.

The chain employs TRBV19 and TRBJ1-5, with TRBD1 matching 9 bases. The CDR3 is 17 amino acids. Germline CDR1 reads LNHDA; CDR2 reads SQIVND (reference sequence). Trimming took 5 bases from V and 3 from J; bases not matched to a gene: 11. The CDR3 loop reads CASSDPGQGRDNQPQHF. CDR3 in DNA: TGTGCCAGTAGTGATCCGGGACAGGGACGAGACAATCAGCCCCAGCATTTT.

CDR3 sequence reads: CASSSQSGRGASGANVLTF. In nucleotides, the CDR3 is TGTGCCAGCAGCTCCCAGTCCGGGCGGGGTGCCTCTGGGGCCAACGTCCTGACTTTC. The genes are TRBV7-9 and TRBJ2-6; TRBD2 might be the D (6 bases). The CDR3 sequence is 19 residues long. Germline lookup yields CDR1 SEHNR and CDR2 FQNEAQ (reference sequence). V shed 4 bases and J shed 0 bases, with 19 bases lying between them. Complete variable domain (other parts from reference TRBV7-9 and TRBJ2-6): DTGVSQNPRHKITKRGQNVTFRCDPISEHNRLYWYRQTLGQGPEFLTYFQNEAQLEKSRLLSDRFSAERPKGSFSTLEIQRTEQGDSAMYLCASSSQSGRGASGANVLTFGAGSRLTVL.

V is TRBV2 and J is TRBJ2-3, with a possible D match to TRBD2 (6 bases). Per germline, CDR1 SNHLY and CDR2 FYNNEI. This CDR3 has 14 amino acids. V lost 1 base, J lost 4 bases, and 9 bases lay in between. CDR3 bases: TGTGCCAGCAGTGAAGGAGGAGGGCCAGATACGCAGTATTTT. It specifies CASSEGGGPDTQYF.

The J gene is TRBJ1-1, the V gene TRBV7-6, with 8 bases identical to TRBD1. CDR3 length: 17 amino acids. Germline V gene sequence: CDR1 SGHVS, CDR2 FNYEAQ. The V segment lost 0 bases and the J segment 0 bases; nucleotides outside the gene matches: 6. The CDR3 nucleotides are TGTGCCAGCAGCTTAGCGGCAGGGGGCGGGGTGAACACTGAAGCTTTCTTT. It specifies CASSLAAGGGVNTEAFF. Full variable domain (outside the CDR3, taken from reference TRBV7-6 and TRBJ1-1): GAGVSQSPRYKVTKRGQDVALRCDPISGHVSLYWYRQALGQGPEFLTYFNYEAQQDKSGLPNDRFSAERPEGSISTLTIQRTEQRDSAMYRCASSLAAGGGVNTEAFFGQGTRLTVV.

This chain joins TRBV7-8 and TRBJ2-7; TRBD1 agrees at 9 bases. This CDR3 comprises 14 residues. The J segment lost 5 bases and the V segment lost 5 bases, leaving 7 bases of the junction unmatched. Germline V gene sequence: CDR1 SGHVS, CDR2 FQNEAQ. DNA for the CDR3: TGTGCCAGCAGCCCAAGACAGGGGGAGGACGAGCAGTACTTC. Amino acid sequence: CASSPRQGEDEQYF.

The chain uses TRBV5-1 and TRBJ1-6; 8 bases agree with TRBD1. CDR1 and CDR2 (germline): SGHRS, YFSETQ. CDR3 size: 19 residues. V shed 0 bases, J shed 1 base, and the junction held 9 bases outside the gene matches. In DNA, the CDR3 is TGCGCCAGCAGCTTGGTGTCCACAGGGGGAGGATCCTATAATTCACCCCTCCACTTT. Amino acids: CASSLVSTGGGSYNSPLHF.

CDR3 nucleotide sequence: TGCGCCAGCAGCTTGGCCGTCGGACAGGGGTGGTCGAGGGACTACAATGAGCAGTTCTTC. Translating it yields CASSLAVGQGWSRDYNEQFF. This chain links TRBV5-1 with TRBJ2-1, with TRBD1 identical over 9 bases. Germline V CDR1 and CDR2: SGHRS, YFSETQ. Trimming removed 0 bases from V and 3 bases from J; junction bases left unmatched: 16. The CDR3 runs to 20 residues.

CDR3 coding DNA: TGTGCCAGCAGCTTAGCCTACGGGGGACTAGCGGACTCCTACGAGCAGTACTTC. Translation gives CASSLAYGGLADSYEQYF. The genes are TRBV7-9 and TRBJ2-7, with TRBD2 matching 11 bases. Germline lookup yields CDR1 SEHNR and CDR2 FQNEAQ (reference sequence). The V and J ends lost 0 bases and 0 bases, in that order; junction bases with no gene match: 7. This CDR3 spans 18 amino acids. Together with reference TRBV7-9 and TRBJ2-7, the CDR3 gives the full variable domain: DTGVSQNPRHKITKRGQNVTFRCDPISEHNRLYWYRQTLGQGPEFLTYFQNEAQLEKSRLLSDRFSAERPKGSFSTLEIQRTEQGDSAMYLCASSLAYGGLADSYEQYFGPGTRLTVT.

This clone was seen once. This chain joins TRBV7-6 and TRBJ2-2; TRBD1 matches at 7 bases. Germline lookup yields CDR1 SGHVS and CDR2 FNYEAQ. V lost 3 bases to trimming and J lost 4 bases; unmatched junction nucleotides: 5. The CDR3 spans 15 residues. The CDR3 DNA is TGTGCCAGCAGCTTGACAGGGCGCGGCACCGGGGAGCTGTTTTTT. This gives the protein CASSLTGRGTGELFF. Variable domain in full (rest from reference TRBV7-6 and TRBJ2-2): GAGVSQSPRYKVTKRGQDVALRCDPISGHVSLYWYRQALGQGPEFLTYFNYEAQQDKSGLPNDRFSAERPEGSISTLTIQRTEQRDSAMYRCASSLTGRGTGELFFGEGSRLTVL.

This clone was seen only a few times. This rearrangement joins TRBV5-5 to TRBJ1-5; TRBD1 is a possible D gene (5 bases). This CDR3 has 15 residues. Germline V gene lookup returns CDR1 SGHKS and CDR2 YYEKEE (reference sequence). Deletions cut 4 bases from V and 1 base from J, with 12 bases between. This chain's CDR3 is CASSDRGESNQPQHF. The CDR3 nucleotides are TGTGCCAGCAGCGACCGGGGGGAAAGCAATCAGCCCCAGCATTTT.

The chain is built from TRBV6-1 and TRBJ1-5, with D perhaps TRBD1 (5 bases). Germline V gene sequence: CDR1 MNHNS, CDR2 SASEGT. This CDR3 spans 16 amino acids. V lost 3 bases, J lost 0 bases, and 12 bases lay in between. The CDR3 spells CASSETDIYSNQPQHF. CDR3 nucleotides: TGTGCCAGCAGTGAGACAGATATCTATAGCAATCAGCCCCAGCATTTT.

This clone occurred a few times. The genes are TRBV4-2 and TRBJ2-1; 14 bases are a match to TRBD2. CDR1 and CDR2 from the germline V gene are LGHNA and YNFKEQ. Unmatched junction bases numbered 7, after V lost 2 bases and J lost 4 bases. The CDR3 consists of 18 residues. As DNA, the CDR3 is TGTGCCAGCAGCCAATCCTACCGACTAGCGGGGGGGTACAATGAGCAGTTCTTC. Translated: CASSQSYRLAGGYNEQFF.

The rearrangement joins TRBV7-2 to TRBJ1-5; unclear D gene. The V gene's germline CDR1 is SGHTA and CDR2 FQGNSA. V was cut by 3 bases and J by 4 bases, with 7 bases left in between. There are 13 residues in the CDR3. The CDR3 DNA reads as TGTGCCAGCAGCTTCGGGGTTAATCAGCCCCAGCATTTT. Its protein is CASSFGVNQPQHF.

V is TRBV6-1 and J is TRBJ2-7; D unclear. The CDR3 loop spans 13 amino acids. V was cut by 2 bases and J by 2 bases, with 7 bases left in between. CDR1 is MNHNS, CDR2 SASEGT, per germline. CDR3 region: CASSELPAYEQYF. In DNA form, the CDR3 reads TGTGCCAGCAGTGAACTACCCGCCTACGAGCAGTACTTC.

The rearrangement links TRBV7-9 to TRBJ2-1; TRBD2 agrees at 13 bases. Germline V gene sequence: CDR1 SEHNR, CDR2 FQNEAQ (reference sequence). Trimming at V came to 5 bases and at J to 2 bases, leaving 9 bases not matched to a gene. This CDR3 is built from 18 residues. The CDR3 DNA is TGTGCCAGCAGCCTAATCGGACTAGCGGGGGTCCCCTACAATGAGCAGTTCTTC. Its protein product is CASSLIGLAGVPYNEQFF.

This clone appeared a single time. V usage is TRBV5-1 and J usage is TRBJ1-5, with 8 bases that match TRBD1. With V trimmed by 4 bases and J by 0 bases, 9 bases remained unmatched. The CDR3 totals 17 residues. CDR1 SGHRS and CDR2 YFSETQ come from the germline V gene. CDR3 bases: TGCGCCAGCAGCCCAGGACAGGGAGGGGGTAGCAATCAGCCCCAGCATTTT. Translated: CASSPGQGGGSNQPQHF.

The CDR3 loop reads CASSGPGDQIRRKETQYF. The CDR3 bases are TGTGCCAGCAGTGGACCAGGGGACCAAATTCGTAGAAAAGAGACCCAGTACTTC. The chain couples TRBV6-1 to TRBJ2-5; D is perhaps TRBD1 (6 bases). V was pared by 4 bases and J by 3 bases, with 24 bases between. CDR1 is MNHNS, CDR2 SASEGT, per germline. The CDR3 has 18 amino acids.

The rearrangement joins TRBV28 to TRBJ1-4; the D is unclear. With 9 bases removed from V and 6 bases from J, the gap between germline ends came to 8 bases. Germline loops: CDR1 MDHEN, CDR2 SYDVKM. The CDR3 runs to 11 residues. The CDR3 DNA is TGTGCCAGTTTCCAATATGAAAAACTGTTTTTT. Its protein product is CASFQYEKLFF.

The V gene is TRBV27, the J gene TRBJ1-5; the D gene is possibly TRBD1 (5 bases). Trimming removed 6 bases at V and 2 bases at J, with 20 bases between. The CDR3 has 17 residues. CDR1 and CDR2 from the germline V gene are MNHEY and SMNVEV (reference sequence). CDR3: CASSPRQGPVGNQPQHF. Written as DNA, the CDR3 is TGTGCCAGCAGCCCGAGGCAGGGCCCTGTCGGCAATCAGCCCCAGCATTTT.